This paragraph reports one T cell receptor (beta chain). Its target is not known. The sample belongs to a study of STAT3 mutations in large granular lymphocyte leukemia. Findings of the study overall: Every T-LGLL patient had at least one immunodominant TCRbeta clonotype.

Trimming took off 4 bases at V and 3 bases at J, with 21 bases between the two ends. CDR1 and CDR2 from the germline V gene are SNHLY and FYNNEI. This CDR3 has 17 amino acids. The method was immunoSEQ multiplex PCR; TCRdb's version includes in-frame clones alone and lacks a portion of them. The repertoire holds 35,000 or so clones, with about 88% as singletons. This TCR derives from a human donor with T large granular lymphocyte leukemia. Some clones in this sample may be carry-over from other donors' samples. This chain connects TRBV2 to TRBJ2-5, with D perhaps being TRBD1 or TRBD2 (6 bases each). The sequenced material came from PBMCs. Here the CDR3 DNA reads TGTGCCAGCAGTGTATTGTCGGGTTTGGGGGGCGAAGAGACCCAGTACTTC. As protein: CASSVLSGLGGEETQYF.